The clone carrying this T cell receptor beta chain showed up many times. Antigen: not known. TCR alpha and TCR beta cDNA libraries with sample barcodes and UMIs came from 5'RACE using constant-segment primers. From the 5' RACE reads, TCRdb called clonotypes with MiXCR, one entry per CDR3 protein. The repertoire holds 400,000 or so distinct CDR3 sequences, with around 20% as singletons. Germline-derived CDR1 and CDR2 are MGHDK and SYGVNS. This CDR3 has 14 residues. Trimming left V 5 bases short and J 5 bases short, with 15 bases between. This entry belongs to a study of T-cell memory formation after mild COVID-19. Study-wide findings and caveats: Clones contracting day 15 to 85 were balanced CD4/CD8; later expanders leaned CD4+. Contracting CD4+ clones were located mainly in CM and EM, and CD8+ clones in EMRA.

Sequenced: PBMCs or a T cell subset sorted from them (not recorded which). V gene TRBV25-1 combines with J gene TRBJ1-1; tentative D call: TRBD1 (5 bases). The sequence came from an adult woman who had mild COVID-19 (a few samples of this study predate the infection). Cell type and time point are not known. The CDR3 DNA is TGTGCCAGCAGTCCCCGTCAGGGAGGTACTGAAGCTTTCTTT. It specifies CASSPRQGGTEAFF.